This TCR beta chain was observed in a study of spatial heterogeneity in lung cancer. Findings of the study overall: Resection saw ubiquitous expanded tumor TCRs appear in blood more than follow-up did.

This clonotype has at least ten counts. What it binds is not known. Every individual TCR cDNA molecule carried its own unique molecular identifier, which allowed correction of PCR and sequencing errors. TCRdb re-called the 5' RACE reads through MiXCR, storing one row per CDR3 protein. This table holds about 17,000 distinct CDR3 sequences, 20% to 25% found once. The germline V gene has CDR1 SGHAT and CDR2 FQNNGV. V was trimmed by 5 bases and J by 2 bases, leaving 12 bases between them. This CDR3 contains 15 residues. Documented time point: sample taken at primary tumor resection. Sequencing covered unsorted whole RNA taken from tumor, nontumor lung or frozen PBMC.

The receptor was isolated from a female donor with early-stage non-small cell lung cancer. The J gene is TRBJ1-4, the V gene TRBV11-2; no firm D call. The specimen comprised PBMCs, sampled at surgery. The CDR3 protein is CASSRVVSTNEKLFF. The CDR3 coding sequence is TGTGCCAGCAGCAGAGTGGTTTCGACTAATGAAAAACTGTTTTTT.